A selection of T cell receptor beta chains follows, all from one sample in a study of cytomegalovirus exposure and HLA in healthy donors. The protocol was immunoSEQ multiplex PCR, while the TCRdb copy is restricted to in-frame clones and leaves out a portion. The sample includes fewer than 250,000 clones, under 85% of them seen just once. The material sequenced was PBMCs. Receptor source: a woman aged 45-59 years in good health and CMV-seropositive. The CDR3 runs from the conserved cysteine through the conserved F or W. The order of the fields is V gene, D gene, CDR3 length, J gene, clone size, CDR3 DNA, CDR3 protein. D genes are given only for firm matches. Expanded clones are given a class, and other clones once, few, many or no size at all.

TRBV6-5	TRBD1	15	TRBJ1-1	few	TGTGCCAGCAGTCGGACAGGACAAAGGAACACTGAAGCTTTCTTT	CASSRTGQRNTEAFF
TRBV4-1	.	13	TRBJ1-1	once	TGCGCCAGCAGCCACCCCGGGAATCCTGAAGCTTTCTTT	CASSHPGNPEAFF
TRBV6-6	.	12	TRBJ1-1	.	TGTGCCAGCAGTAAAAACAGAGACGAAGCTTTCTTT	CASSKNRDEAFF
TRBV28	.	12	TRBJ1-2	.	TGTGCCAGCATCGCAGGGGCGCGAGGCTACACCTTC	CASIAGARGYTF
TRBV20-1	.	11	TRBJ2-5	.	TGCAGTGGCAGGGCCCAAGAGACCCAGTACTTC	CSGRAQETQYF
TRBV9	.	15	TRBJ1-5	once	TGTGCCAGCAGCACCACTTGGACAGATAATCAGCCCCAGCATTTT	CASSTTWTDNQPQHF
TRBV28	TRBD1	17	TRBJ1-5	.	TGTGCCAGCAGTGTGGACAGGCGACGCTATAGCAATCAGCCCCAGCATTTT	CASSVDRRRYSNQPQHF
TRBV5-1	.	14	TRBJ1-1	.	TGCGCCAGCAGCTCGGGACACGTGAACACTGAAGCTTTCTTT	CASSSGHVNTEAFF
TRBV9	.	16	TRBJ1-2	.	TGTGCCAGCAGCGTAGGGCAGGGGCGGTATAACTATGGCTACACCTTC	CASSVGQGRYNYGYTF
TRBV2	TRBD1	15	TRBJ2-7	.	TGTGCCAGCAGCACCCCCGGGACAGCAACCTACGAGCAGTACTTC	CASSTPGTATYEQYF
TRBV5-5	.	15	TRBJ2-5	.	TGTGCCAGCAGCAGATTCGGTAAGTACCAAGAGACCCAGTACTTC	CASSRFGKYQETQYF
TRBV6-5	TRBD1	15	TRBJ2-7	.	TGTGCCAGCAGTCCTCGACAGGGACCCTCCTACGAGCAGTACTTC	CASSPRQGPSYEQYF
TRBV28	.	16	TRBJ1-6	.	TGTGCCAGCAGTGACAGGATTCCCTCCTATAATTCACCCCTCCACTTT	CASSDRIPSYNSPLHF
TRBV6-5	.	14	TRBJ1-4	.	TGTGCCAGCAGTTCGCGTCCAATTAATGAAAAACTGTTTTTT	CASSSRPINEKLFF
TRBV5-5	TRBD1	16	TRBJ2-7	.	TGTGCCAGCAGCGTGGTAACAGGGGGTCTGACCTACGAGCAGTACTTC	CASSVVTGGLTYEQYF
TRBV4-1	TRBD1	15	TRBJ2-7	.	TGCGCCAGCAGCCAAGAACACAGGGGGAGCGCCGAGCAGTACTTC	CASSQEHRGSAEQYF
TRBV30	TRBD1	13	TRBJ2-7	few	TGTGCCTGGACCCGGGACAGGGGCTACGAGCAGTACTTC	CAWTRDRGYEQYF
TRBV5-6	.	18	TRBJ2-3	.	TGTGCCAGCAGTCGCACGGAGGGGGGGCTTTATGGCGCAGATACGCAGTATTTT	CASSRTEGGLYGADTQYF
TRBV11-3	TRBD2	13	TRBJ2-7	.	TGTGCCAGCAGCTTTTCTAGGGAGGGCGAGCAGTACTTC	CASSFSREGEQYF
TRBV20-1	.	11	TRBJ1-1	.	TGCAGTGCTAGTTTATTTTCTGAAGCTTTCTTT	CSASLFSEAFF
TRBV6-5	.	15	TRBJ1-4	.	TGTGCCAGCAGTTACTCGTTAGGGTCGGGGGAAAAACTGTTTTTT	CASSYSLGSGEKLFF
TRBV19	TRBD1	12	TRBJ1-5	.	TGTGCCAGTAGTAGAGGGACAGGCCCCCAGCATTTT	CASSRGTGPQHF
TRBV6-5	.	13	TRBJ1-2	.	TGTGCCAGCAGTTACTCGGTGGCTGGTGGCTACACCTTC	CASSYSVAGGYTF